These 4 T cell receptor beta chains originate from one sample sequenced in a study of blood T cell repertoires in COVID-19. Using immunoSEQ multiplex PCR, the repertoire was profiled, and TCRdb retains in-frame clones only, with some absent. The table records 150,000 to 200,000 clones, about 85% of them present only once. Specimen: peripheral blood. These TCRs come from a person between 65 and 79 years old with COVID-19, enrolled during active disease.

The genes are TRBV11-2 and TRBJ2-3; the D is unclear. V was pared by 4 bases and J by 5 bases, with 10 bases between. Germline loops: CDR1 SGHAT, CDR2 FQNNGV. This CDR3 contains 13 residues. Here the CDR3 DNA reads TGTGCCAGCAGCTCCGGTTATGAAGATACGCAGTATTTT. Translated: CASSSGYEDTQYF.

This clone was counted between two and nine times. J is TRBJ2-1 and V is TRBV4-3; 8 bases match TRBD2. CDR3 size: 15 residues. J gave up 6 bases and V 4 bases, and 8 bases lay outside the gene matches. CDR1 is LGHNA and CDR2 is YSLEER in the germline V gene. CDR3: CASSPRSGSFNEQFF. Here the CDR3 DNA reads TGCGCCAGCAGCCCCCGGAGCGGGAGCTTCAATGAGCAGTTCTTC.

The CDR3 region has the DNA TGCGCCAGCACCGCTTGGGGCGGGAGTGTTGTGGATACGCAGTATTTT. Protein: CASTAWGGSVVDTQYF. The J gene is TRBJ2-3, the V gene TRBV5-1, with 7 bases that match TRBD2. V was clipped by 6 bases and J by 6 bases; unmatched bases: 16. The CDR3 totals 16 residues. Germline V gene lookup returns CDR1 SGHRS and CDR2 YFSETQ.

The genes are TRBV7-6 and TRBJ2-1, with 8 bases matching TRBD2. V was pared by 5 bases and J by 2 bases, with 14 bases of the junction left unmatched. This CDR3 has 18 amino acids. CDR1 is SGHVS and CDR2 is FNYEAQ in the germline V gene. The CDR3 nucleotides read TGTGCCAGCAGCACCGGGGGGGGAGGTGGACCGGCCTACAATGAGCAGTTCTTC. This translates into CASSTGGGGGPAYNEQFF.